The source of this T cell receptor (beta chain) is a study of graft-versus-host responses after intestinal transplantation. TCRdb's table, derived via immunoSEQ multiplex PCR, lists solely in-frame clones and lacks some. The data hold 65,000 to 90,000 clones, with just under 95% observed a single time. Notes on this clone: Its target is not known.

CDR1 and CDR2 (germline): SEHNR, FQNEAQ (reference sequence). Trimming took 5 bases from V and 6 from J; bases not matched to a gene: 8. CDR3 length: 14 amino acids. The rearrangement joins TRBV7-9 to TRBJ2-7, with 9 bases fitting TRBD1. Sample: unstimulated CD8+ T cells sorted from spleen or lymph node cells, taken before transplant. The TCR originated in a human donor who was the organ donor for an intestinal transplant. CDR3 sequence reads: CASSHRDRVFEQYF. The CDR3 DNA is TGTGCCAGCAGCCACCGGGACAGGGTATTCGAGCAGTACTTC.